Following are 30 T cell receptor beta chains from one sample sequenced in a study of T cell repertoires in aging, cancer and after chemotherapy. TRB rearrangements spanning V, D and J were amplified using mixed TRB-A/B primers. Each CDR3 protein is one row after TCRdb ran MiXCR on the multiplex PCR reads. The sample lists about 9,400 distinct CDR3 sequences; 35% to 50% were seen once. The template was genomic DNA from peripheral blood, not RNA. Sequencing was performed on blood. Every receptor here comes from a human donor in good health.

The chain has TRBV18 and TRBJ1-1; 11 nucleotides align to TRBD1. The CDR3 totals 15 residues. Germline loops: CDR1 KGHSH, CDR2 LQKENI. Trimming removed 1 base from V and 7 bases from J; junction bases left unmatched: 5. CDR3 nucleotide sequence: TGTGCCAGCTCACCACAGGACAGGGGGCACAGTGAAGCTTTCTTT. Translation: CASSPQDRGHSEAFF. Supplemented by reference TRBV18 and TRBJ1-1, the full variable domain reads NAGVMQNPRHLVRRRGQEARLRCSPMKGHSHVYWYRQLPEEGLKFMVYLQKENIIDESGMPKERFSAEFPKEGPSILRIQQVVRGDSAAYFCASSPQDRGHSEAFFGQGTRLTVV.

The J gene is TRBJ1-2, the V gene TRBV6-5; the D is unclear. V lost 0 bases and J lost 8, with 13 bases in between. This CDR3 region has 14 residues. Germline CDR1 MNHEY, CDR2 SVGAGI. CDR3 bases: TGTGCCAGCAGTTACTCGGAGGGTATTCAGGGCTACACCTTC. It translates to CASSYSEGIQGYTF.

V usage is TRBV6-2 or TRBV6-3 and J usage is TRBJ2-7; TRBD2 matches at 7 bases. Per germline, CDR1 MNHEY and CDR2 SVGEGT. Trimming took 7 bases from V and 0 from J; bases not matched to a gene: 9. The CDR3 sequence is 15 residues long. CDR3 residues: CASTRTRGSSYEQYF. The DNA of the CDR3 is TGTGCCAGCACACGGACTAGAGGGAGCTCCTACGAGCAGTACTTC.

V usage is TRBV27 and J usage is TRBJ1-2, with TRBD1 matching 8 bases. The J segment lost 8 bases and the V segment lost 5 bases, leaving 10 bases of the junction unmatched. The germline gives CDR1 MNHEY, CDR2 SMNVEV (reference sequence). The CDR3 has 14 residues. The DNA of the CDR3 is TGTGCCAGCAGTCCATATCAGGGGGCGTGGGGCTACACCTTC. As protein: CASSPYQGAWGYTF.

This sequence joins TRBV13 and TRBJ2-1; D is perhaps TRBD1 or TRBD2 (5 bases each). V gave up 3 bases and J gave up 4 bases, with 19 bases separating them. CDR3 length: 17 residues. Germline assignment: CDR1 PRHDT and CDR2 FYEKMQ (reference sequence). CDR3 nucleotides: TGTGCCAGCAGCTTGAGGGGATTAGCGCCGGATTACAATGAGCAGTTCTTC. It yields the protein CASSLRGLAPDYNEQFF.

The genes are TRBV20-1 and TRBJ2-1, with 9 bases fitting TRBD2. In germline, CDR1 is DFQATT, CDR2 SNEGSKA (reference sequence). V lost 7 bases to trimming and J lost 0 bases; unmatched junction nucleotides: 10. The CDR3 runs to 16 residues. The CDR3 DNA is TGCAGTGTCCATTTGGCGGGGGGGGGCTCCTACAATGAGCAGTTCTTC. It is translated as CSVHLAGGGSYNEQFF.

The chain has TRBV15 and TRBJ2-5; 7 bases line up with TRBD1. The trim removed 5 bases at V and 5 bases at J, leaving 11 bases unmatched. The germline CDR1 and CDR2 sequences are LNHNV and YYDKDF (reference sequence). This CDR3 has 15 residues. The CDR3 coding sequence is TGTGCCACCAGCGGGGGACAGCTCCATGCGGAGACCCAGTACTTC. It encodes CATSGGQLHAETQYF.

V gene TRBV6-5 combines with J gene TRBJ2-3; no clear D. The CDR3 consists of 13 residues. The V gene's germline CDR1 is MNHEY and CDR2 SVGAGI. The V gene lost 6 bases and the J gene lost 4 bases, with 11 bases spanning the gap. CDR3 residues: CASRGLWADTQYF. In DNA form, the CDR3 reads TGTGCCAGCAGGGGTCTTTGGGCAGATACGCAGTATTTT.

This clonotype was detected a few times. J is TRBJ2-1 and V is TRBV13; the match to TRBD2 covers 8 bases. Trimming at V came to 4 bases and at J to 8 bases, leaving 13 bases not matched to a gene. There are 16 residues in the CDR3. Germline CDR1 PRHDT, CDR2 FYEKMQ (reference sequence). CDR3: CASSSRDSGARDEQFF. CDR3 bases: TGTGCCAGCAGCTCTAGGGATAGCGGGGCCCGGGATGAGCAGTTCTTC.

This chain links TRBV6-5 with TRBJ1-1, with 7 nucleotides matching TRBD1. The CDR3 has 13 residues. The germline CDR1 and CDR2 sequences are MNHEY and SVGAGI. V gave up 6 bases and J gave up 1 base; unmatched junction bases: 2. Here the CDR3 reads CASRTGTNTEAFF. CDR3 coding DNA: TGTGCCAGCAGGACAGGGACGAACACTGAAGCTTTCTTT.

The V call is TRBV19, the J call TRBJ2-7; D unclear. This CDR3 comprises 14 residues. Trimming cost V 7 bases and J 6 bases, with 19 bases left between them. Germline loops: CDR1 LNHDA, CDR2 SQIVND (reference sequence). The CDR3 spells CASMSRPRSGEQYF. The CDR3 DNA reads as TGTGCCAGTATGTCGAGGCCCCGGTCGGGCGAGCAGTACTTC.

This clonotype has only a few counts. The V call is TRBV18, the J call TRBJ2-3, with D unresolved. This CDR3 comprises 13 residues. The ends were cut back, 3 bases at V and 2 bases at J, with 6 bases in the middle. CDR1 and CDR2 from the germline V gene are KGHSH and LQKENI. The CDR3 DNA sequence: TGTGCCAGCTCACCGTCGGCCACAGATACGCAGTATTTT. Encoded protein: CASSPSATDTQYF. The complete variable domain, with remaining parts taken from reference TRBV18 and TRBJ2-3, reads NAGVMQNPRHLVRRRGQEARLRCSPMKGHSHVYWYRQLPEEGLKFMVYLQKENIIDESGMPKERFSAEFPKEGPSILRIQQVVRGDSAAYFCASSPSATDTQYFGPGTRLTVL.

This clonotype appeared a few times. The rearrangement uses TRBV13 and TRBJ2-5, with 7 bases aligning to TRBD1. CDR3 length: 16 residues. Germline V gene sequence: CDR1 PRHDT, CDR2 FYEKMQ (reference sequence). Losses at the gene ends were 5 bases for V and 0 bases for J; bases not matched to a gene: 9. The CDR3 protein is CASSRQGKGYQETQYF. The DNA of the CDR3 is TGTGCCAGCAGCCGACAGGGAAAGGGGTACCAAGAGACCCAGTACTTC. Combining the CDR3 with reference TRBV13 and TRBJ2-5 gives the whole variable domain AAGVIQSPRHLIKEKRETATLKCYPIPRHDTVYWYQQGPGQDPQFLISFYEKMQSDKGSIPDRFSAQQFSDYHSELNMSSLELGDSALYFCASSRQGKGYQETQYFGPGTRLLVL.

The chain has TRBV5-4 and TRBJ1-1, with D unclear. This CDR3 region has 15 residues. V was cut by 4 bases and J by 7 bases, with 20 bases left in between. CDR1 SGHNT and CDR2 YYREEE come from the germline V gene (reference sequence). The CDR3 DNA reads as TGTGCCAGCAGCCCACGGAGTGCAGGCCGGCATGAAGCTTTCTTT. This gives the protein CASSPRSAGRHEAFF.

Only a few counts were recorded for this clonotype. The chain employs TRBV11-3 and TRBJ2-5; D is unresolved. There are 12 residues in the CDR3. Trimming removed 1 base from V and 3 bases from J, with 3 bases in between. Germline lookup yields CDR1 SGHNT and CDR2 YENEEA. This CDR3 is CASSLVEETQYF. CDR3 nucleotide sequence: TGTGCCAGCAGCTTAGTAGAAGAGACCCAGTACTTC.

The chain uses TRBV6-5 and TRBJ1-3; the D is unclear. V lost 8 bases, J lost 0 bases, and 5 bases lay in between. CDR1 is MNHEY and CDR2 is SVGAGI in the germline V gene. The CDR3 has 12 residues. The CDR3 protein is CASVSSGNTIYF. For the CDR3, the DNA is TGTGCCAGCGTATCCTCTGGAAACACCATATATTTT.

V is TRBV19 and J is TRBJ1-1; D call uncertain. Germline V gene data show CDR1 as LNHDA and CDR2 as SQIVND (reference sequence). The CDR3 consists of 13 residues. Trimming cost V 1 base and J 4 bases, with 7 bases left between them. CDR3: CASSIVGSTEAFF. The CDR3 nucleotides read TGTGCCAGTAGTATAGTGGGGAGCACTGAAGCTTTCTTT.

The V and J genes are TRBV20-1 and TRBJ2-7; D is uncertain. The V end was cut by 6 bases, the J end by 4 bases, with 16 bases between. CDR1 DFQATT and CDR2 SNEGSKA come from the germline V gene (reference sequence). The CDR3 totals 13 residues. The chain's CDR3 is CSARQPRSYEQYF. The CDR3 coding sequence is TGCAGTGCCCGCCAACCGCGCAGTTACGAGCAGTACTTC.

This clonotype was detected a few times. V and J are TRBV30 and TRBJ1-1; a possible D gene is TRBD1 (6 bases). V was clipped by 2 bases and J by 6 bases, with 13 bases between them. The CDR3 consists of 13 residues. Germline lookup yields CDR1 GTSNPN and CDR2 SVGIG (reference sequence). The CDR3 sequence: CAWSQQGESEAFF. DNA of the CDR3: TGTGCCTGGAGTCAACAGGGAGAGTCTGAAGCTTTCTTT.

V usage is TRBV5-1 and J usage is TRBJ2-1, with 7 bases lining up with TRBD2. Germline CDR1 SGHRS, CDR2 YFSETQ. The CDR3 loop spans 15 amino acids. V trimming: 3 bases; J trimming: 4 bases; junction bases outside the gene matches: 7. CDR3 DNA: TGCGCCAGCAGCTGGAGGGAGGGCATTTACAATGAGCAGTTCTTC. This sequence encodes CASSWREGIYNEQFF.

This clonotype was seen just once. The genes are TRBV5-1 and TRBJ2-2; D possibly corresponds to TRBD1 (6 bases). The CDR3 consists of 15 residues. V was cut by 1 base and J by 4 bases, with 11 bases left in between. Germline loops: CDR1 SGHRS, CDR2 YFSETQ. The CDR3: CASSLIQGGTGELFF. In nucleotides, the CDR3 is TGCGCCAGCAGCTTGATACAGGGCGGCACCGGGGAGCTGTTTTTT. Combining the CDR3 with reference TRBV5-1 and TRBJ2-2 gives the whole variable domain KAGVTQTPRYLIKTRGQQVTLSCSPISGHRSVSWYQQTPGQGLQFLFEYFSETQRNKGNFPGRFSGRQFSNSRSEMNVSTLELGDSALYLCASSLIQGGTGELFFGEGSRLTVL.

The chain is built from TRBV19 and TRBJ2-2; 12 bases agree with TRBD2. The CDR3 has 13 amino acids. The germline gives CDR1 LNHDA, CDR2 SQIVND (reference sequence). Unmatched junction bases numbered 4, after V lost 11 bases and J lost 6 bases. DNA of the CDR3: TGTGCCTCCACTAGCGGGAGGTCCGGGGAGCTGTTTTTT. Translating it yields CASTSGRSGELFF.

This clonotype has just a few counts. This sequence joins TRBV11-3 and TRBJ2-1; tentative D call: TRBD1 (5 bases). CDR1 and CDR2 (germline): SGHNT, YENEEA. V lost 4 bases and J lost 1, with 14 bases in between. The CDR3 is 16 amino acids. The CDR3 sequence is CASSSPGLTSYNEQFF. CDR3 sequence (DNA): TGTGCCAGCAGCTCCCCAGGGTTGACGTCCTACAATGAGCAGTTCTTC.

This clonotype was observed a handful of times. For the CDR3, the DNA is TGTGCCACCAGGGCAAGGCAGGGGAAATACGAGCAGTACTTC. Its translation is CATRARQGKYEQYF. The chain carries TRBV15 and TRBJ2-7; D may be TRBD1 (6 bases). Germline-derived CDR1 and CDR2 are LNHNV and YYDKDF (reference sequence). Trimming shortened V by 6 bases and J by 4 bases, and 16 bases separated the two germline ends. The CDR3 length is 14 residues.

The chain links TRBV5-5 to TRBJ1-3; D may be TRBD1 (5 bases). This CDR3 has 17 amino acids. The germline V gene has CDR1 SGHKS and CDR2 YYEKEE (reference sequence). V dropped 5 bases and J dropped 0 bases, with 18 bases sitting between them. The DNA for the CDR3 is TGTGCCAGCAGTTTAGACGCGGGGGTCGGCTCTGGAAACACCATATATTTT. Its translation is CASSLDAGVGSGNTIYF. Supplemented by reference TRBV5-5 and TRBJ1-3, the full variable domain reads DAGVTQSPTHLIKTRGQQVTLRCSPISGHKSVSWYQQVLGQGPQFIFQYYEKEERGRGNFPDRFSARQFPNYSSELNVNALLLGDSALYLCASSLDAGVGSGNTIYFGEGSWLTVV.

This clonotype showed up just a few times. The CDR3 nucleotides are TGTGCCAGCAGGTCCAGACGGAACACTGAAGCTTTCTTT. Its translation is CASRSRRNTEAFF. The genes are TRBV27 and TRBJ1-1; D is undetermined. V was clipped by 6 bases and J by 1 base, with 9 bases between them. Germline V lookup: CDR1 MNHEY, CDR2 SMNVEV (reference sequence). This CDR3 contains 13 residues.

The rearrangement uses TRBV19 and TRBJ1-6, with D maybe TRBD1 (5 bases). Germline V gene lookup returns CDR1 LNHDA and CDR2 SQIVND (reference sequence). The germline V and J ends were trimmed by 4 bases and 7 bases, with 23 bases remaining between them. The CDR3 has 18 residues. CDR3 bases: TGTGCCAGTAGTACGGGGCCAGGCATAGAAATGGACAATTCACCCCTCCACTTT. Translating gives CASSTGPGIEMDNSPLHF.

The genes are TRBV13 and TRBJ1-1; 7 nucleotides agree with TRBD1. The CDR3 consists of 16 residues. Germline trimming cut 5 bases from V and 4 bases from J; bases unmatched to any gene: 13. CDR1 PRHDT and CDR2 FYEKMQ come from the germline V gene (reference sequence). CDR3 loop: CASSGDRVRGFTEAFF. The CDR3 DNA is TGTGCCAGCAGCGGAGACAGGGTCAGAGGGTTCACTGAAGCTTTCTTT.

This clonotype showed up just a few times. The chain carries TRBV6-5 and TRBJ1-2; D unresolved. V was cut by 2 bases and J by 8 bases, with 6 bases left in between. The CDR3 length is 11 residues. CDR1 and CDR2 (germline): MNHEY, SVGAGI. The CDR3 DNA is TGTGCCAGCAGTTACCCCGGCGGCTACACCTTC. Protein product: CASSYPGGYTF.

This clonotype was seen a few times. This chain connects TRBV15 to TRBJ2-1, with 9 nucleotides matching TRBD1. This CDR3 has 14 residues. The trim removed 2 bases at V and 7 bases at J, leaving 3 bases unmatched. Germline V gene sequence: CDR1 LNHNV, CDR2 YYDKDF (reference sequence). Written as DNA, the CDR3 is TGTGCCACCAGCAGAAAGGGACAGGGAAATGAGCAGTTCTTC. This encodes CATSRKGQGNEQFF.